Reported below is one T cell receptor (beta chain). Its cognate antigen is unknown. Method: immunoSEQ multiplex PCR; TCRdb's copy keeps in-frame clones and lacks some. Here the sample spans about 180,000 clones, 85% being singletons. The CDR3 runs to 16 residues. V was cut by 5 bases and J by 5 bases, with 18 bases left in between. Per germline, CDR1 MDHEN and CDR2 SYDVKM. This specimen belongs to a study of cytomegalovirus exposure and HLA in healthy donors. Overall study results and limits: Under in vitro conditions, three CMV-associated chains were confirmed as specific for CMV antigens. Listed as cytomegalovirus-associated were 150 or so TCR beta chains.

Sample: PBMCs. The chain carries TRBV28 and TRBJ2-2; D might be TRBD1 (6 bases). The receptor was derived from a man younger than 35 in good health and CMV-seropositive. The CDR3 DNA reads as TGTGCCAGCAGTCCCACCTACAGGGAGCGAACCGGGGAGCTGTTTTTT. Translating gives CASSPTYRERTGELFF.